This TCR beta chain emerged from a study of PD-1 blockade in mismatch repair-deficient tumors. Overall study: All were previously treated, progressing patients with some twelve mismatch repair-deficient cancer types.

The CDR3 extends over 15 amino acids. Trimming took 6 bases from V and 4 from J; bases not matched to a gene: 12. Germline CDR1 reads MNHEY; CDR2 reads SMNVEV (reference sequence). Measured with immunoSEQ multiplex PCR; TCRdb has only the in-frame clones, and not every one. The table records tens of thousands of clones, roughly 80% of them present only once. Concerning this clone itself: What it recognizes is unknown.

General study findings and limits: Tumor-resident clones, often undetectable pretreatment in blood, expanded then contracted after pembrolizumab.

Every patient had mismatch repair deficiency by PCR or immunohistochemistry. TCRs were sequenced from three patients responding to pembrolizumab. The material sequenced was peripheral blood, taken 44 weeks after starting pembrolizumab. The TCR was taken from an adult with mismatch repair-deficient cancer. This rearrangement joins TRBV27 to TRBJ2-7, with 7 positions matching TRBD1. For the CDR3, the DNA is TGTGCCAGCAGGCTCGGACAGGACGTCTGGTACGAGCAGTACTTC. This encodes CASRLGQDVWYEQYF.